The 5 T cell receptor beta chains below were found in one sample sequenced in a study of T cell repertoires in cytomegalovirus infection. From the reads, TCRdb called clonotypes with MiXCR, one entry per CDR3 protein. This sample has some 230,000 distinct CDR3 sequences; approximately 22% occur once, and the top ten carry about 18%. The sequencing input was CD8+ T cells from PBMCs. These receptors came from a human donor in good health (CMV status not recorded). Some clones in this sample may be carry-over from other donors' samples.

CDR3 nucleotides: TGCAGTGCTAGAGAAGACAGGGCTAGCAATCAGCCCCAGCATTTT. The encoded protein is CSAREDRASNQPQHF. The J gene is TRBJ1-5, the V gene TRBV20-1; 7 bases line up with TRBD1. CDR3 length equals 15 residues. After removal of 0 bases from V and 0 bases from J, the junction contained 2 bases not matched to a gene. The V gene's germline CDR1 is DFQATT and CDR2 SNEGSKA (reference sequence).

This clonotype was seen more than once but under ten times. The rearrangement joins TRBV20-1 to TRBJ1-2; 8 bases are a match to TRBD1. The CDR3 extends over 13 amino acids. Germline CDR1 DFQATT, CDR2 SNEGSKA (reference sequence). Trimming took 5 bases from V and 12 from J; bases not matched to a gene: 14. Here the CDR3 DNA reads TGCAGTGCTCAGCAGTCGGGACAGGCGGCCGACACCTTC. This encodes CSAQQSGQAADTF.

The chain is built from TRBV7-4 and TRBJ2-7; 8 bases align to TRBD2. CDR1 and CDR2 from the germline V gene are SGHVT and SQSDAQ. J gave up 2 bases and V 5 bases, and 5 bases lay outside the gene matches. The CDR3 contains 14 residues. CDR3 bases: TGTGCCAGCAGCCTACCGGGGGGGGCCTACGAGCAGTACTTC. This translates into CASSLPGGAYEQYF.

This clonotype turned up a few times. V gene TRBV10-3 combines with J gene TRBJ2-7; 7 nucleotides align to TRBD1. The CDR3 is made up of 14 amino acids. V gave up 6 bases and J gave up 3 bases; unmatched junction bases: 8. In germline, CDR1 is ENHRY, CDR2 SYGVKD. The CDR3 sequence is CAIRNQGENYEQYF. The CDR3 nucleotides are TGTGCCATCAGAAACCAGGGGGAGAACTACGAGCAGTACTTC.

In this sample, this clonotype turned up many times. The rearrangement joins TRBV12-3 or TRBV12-4 to TRBJ2-7; TRBD1 matches at 7 bases. V trimming: 5 bases; J trimming: 7 bases; junction bases outside the gene matches: 14. This CDR3 has 15 amino acids. CDR3 in DNA: TGTGCCAGCAGTCCTTTAGGGACAGAGCTTAGGGAGCAGTACTTC. Encoded protein: CASSPLGTELREQYF.